This T cell receptor beta chain emerged from a study of blood T cell repertoires in COVID-19. Study in general: Spain, Italy and the United States supplied samples that represented acute and convalescent COVID-19.

Authors' processing steps: Amplification with reference gene primers provided the estimates of nucleated cell counts. Measured with immunoSEQ multiplex PCR; TCRdb has only the in-frame clones, and not every one. V, J and clone size derive from that table, while D and trimming were established from the DNA sequence. The profile shows over 200,000 clones, 85% to 90% of them singletons. V was clipped by 6 bases and J by 0 bases, with 12 bases between them. CDR3 length: 15 residues. Germline-derived CDR1 and CDR2 are LNHDA and SQIVND (reference sequence). Those enrolled, adults aged roughly 18 to 90 years, came from 20 to 25 US areas.

Sequenced material: PBMCs or T cells enriched from blood (not recorded which). The chain employs TRBV19 and TRBJ1-3; D gene uncertain. This clonotype was sampled from a woman aged 30 to 39 with acute COVID-19. The CDR3 reads CASRSGSNSGNTIYF. CDR3 sequence (DNA): TGTGCCAGTAGAAGTGGGAGCAACTCTGGAAACACCATATATTTT.